This TCR beta chain appears in the sequencing data of a study of shared clonotypes between healthy human individuals. Study as a whole: Donor composition was a couple of women and a few men, aged 18 to 49. Study-level points and caveats: Clonotypes that were shared across a few donors made up about 5.1% of naive CD4 clonotypes. The study generally estimated greater richness for naive than memory subsets.

There are a few counts of this clone. Antigen specificity is unknown. In the naive CD8 group, cells lacked CD45RO and were positively selected for CCR7, so terminally differentiated effector memory CD45RA+ cells were left out. Looked up from germline, CDR1 is WNHNN and CDR2 is SYGVQD (reference sequence). V was clipped by 8 bases and J by 0 bases, with 14 bases between them. This CDR3 is built from 15 residues. TCRdb keeps only in-frame clones here, not all; method: immunoSEQ multiplex PCR. The sample holds approximately 600,000 clones, 85% to 95% seen once. The sequence was collected from a woman in her 30s in good health. J is TRBJ1-5 and V is TRBV10-1; D not resolved. Sequencing was carried out using naive CD8+ T cells sorted from blood. CDR3 nucleotide sequence: TGCGCCAGCCGGGGAATGAAGTATAGCAATCAGCCCCAGCATTTT. Translating gives CASRGMKYSNQPQHF.